Listed below are T cell receptor beta chains from one sample, sequenced in a study of blood T cell repertoires in COVID-19. The table came from immunoSEQ multiplex PCR; TCRdb's copy has only in-frame clones and leaves some out. The sample has roughly 100,000 clones; approximately 84% are singletons. Sequencing input: peripheral blood. These receptors originate from a woman aged 55-69 years with acute or convalescent COVID-19. Each CDR3 is given with its conserved first and last residue. D genes are given only for firm matches. Clone size is stated in some rows and not others, as once, few, many or a class when expanded.

V	D	size	J	CDR3	DNA
TRBV19	TRBD2	NA	TRBJ2-7	CASSIRASGTYHEQYF	TGTGCCAGTAGTATTCGGGCTAGCGGGACATATCACGAGCAGTACTTC
TRBV3-1/TRBV3-2	TRBD1	NA	TRBJ1-4	CASSRTGGGEKLFF	TGTGCCAGCAGCCGGACAGGGGGGGGTGAAAAACTGTTTTTT
TRBV19	NA	NA	TRBJ2-7	CASSIVVQTYEQYF	TGTGCCAGTAGTATAGTAGTCCAAACCTACGAGCAGTACTTC
TRBV6-5	TRBD1	NA	TRBJ2-7	CASSVGTGPRGEQYF	TGTGCCAGCAGCGTCGGGACAGGGCCCAGAGGCGAGCAGTACTTC
TRBV29-1	NA	NA	TRBJ1-1	CSAQNTEAFF	TGCAGCGCTCAGAACACTGAAGCTTTCTTT
TRBV16	NA	NA	TRBJ1-2	CASSQSGLTYGYTF	TGTGCCAGCAGCCAATCGGGGCTCACCTATGGCTACACCTTC
TRBV5-6	NA	NA	TRBJ1-1	CASSFQTRTEAFF	TGTGCCAGCAGCTTTCAAACTCGGACTGAAGCTTTCTTT
TRBV7-9	TRBD1	NA	TRBJ1-4	CASSLGTGGEKLFF	TGTGCCAGCAGCTTGGGGACAGGAGGTGAAAAACTGTTTTTT
TRBV10-3	TRBD2	NA	TRBJ2-3	CAISERGGITDTQYF	TGTGCCATCAGTGAGCGCGGGGGGATCACAGATACGCAGTATTTT
TRBV6-6	NA	NA	TRBJ1-1	CASSYSSVAEAFF	TGTGCCAGCAGTTACAGTTCGGTTGCTGAAGCTTTCTTT
TRBV5-6	TRBD2	once	TRBJ2-5	CASSSWGSGGAETQYF	TGTGCCAGCAGCTCATGGGGGAGCGGGGGCGCGGAGACCCAGTACTTC
TRBV19	TRBD2	few	TRBJ2-1	CASSKPGGEHEQFF	TGTGCCAGTAGTAAACCGGGAGGGGAGCATGAGCAGTTCTTC
TRBV5-1	NA	NA	TRBJ1-6	CASSITIQGNNSPLHF	TGCGCCAGCAGCATAACCATCCAGGGTAACAATTCACCCCTCCACTTT
TRBV7-9	NA	NA	TRBJ2-1	CASSLDTSPRVNEQFF	TGTGCCAGCAGCTTAGATACTAGCCCTCGGGTAAATGAGCAGTTCTTC
TRBV2	TRBD1	NA	TRBJ1-2	CASLLGQGANYGYTF	TGTGCCAGCCTCCTCGGACAGGGAGCTAACTATGGCTACACCTTC
TRBV28	NA	NA	TRBJ1-2	CASSFLAEQSNYGYTF	TGTGCCAGCAGTTTTCTGGCGGAGCAATCTAACTATGGCTACACCTTC
TRBV11-2	NA	NA	TRBJ2-5	CASSPRPGETQYF	TGTGCCAGCAGCCCGCGGCCTGGGGAGACCCAGTACTTC
TRBV5-6	NA	NA	TRBJ2-3	CASSLSTDTQYF	TGTGCCAGCAGCCTGAGCACAGATACGCAGTATTTT
TRBV10-3	TRBD2	NA	TRBJ2-1	CAISESGGNYNEQFF	TGTGCCATCAGTGAGTCGGGAGGGAACTACAATGAGCAGTTCTTC
TRBV7-7	NA	once	TRBJ2-3	CASSLRGLSCQDTQYF	TGTGCTAGCAGCCTCCGCGGGTTGAGCTGCCAAGATACGCAGTATTTT
TRBV2	NA	NA	TRBJ1-1	CASSELPRTEAFF	TGTGCCAGCAGTGAGCTGCCTCGGACTGAAGCTTTCTTT
TRBV5-4	NA	NA	TRBJ2-5	CASSRDLETQYF	TGTGCCAGCAGCAGGGACTTAGAGACCCAGTACTTC
TRBV11-2	NA	NA	TRBJ2-2	CASSLGQGTGELFF	TGTGCCAGCAGCTTAGGGCAGGGCACCGGGGAGCTGTTTTTT
TRBV6-1	NA	NA	TRBJ2-1	CASSELSGANYNEQFF	TGTGCCAGCAGTGAATTGTCAGGGGCCAACTACAATGAGCAGTTCTTC
TRBV27	NA	few	TRBJ1-2	CASSLSGRIYGYTF	TGTGCCAGCAGTTTATCCGGTCGCATCTATGGCTACACCTTC
TRBV6-5	TRBD1	NA	TRBJ1-5	CASSWDRGNQPQHF	TGTGCCAGCAGTTGGGACAGGGGGAATCAGCCCCAGCATTTT
TRBV28	NA	NA	TRBJ1-6	CASSSPGEFSSPLHF	TGTGCCAGCAGTTCACCAGGGGAATTTAGTTCACCCCTCCACTTT
TRBV4-1	TRBD1	few	TRBJ1-4	CASSQPGGRRDEKLFF	TGCGCCAGCAGCCAGCCAGGGGGAAGAAGGGATGAAAAACTGTTTTTT
TRBV5-1	TRBD1	NA	TRBJ2-7	CASSTPTGGADEQYF	TGCGCCAGCAGCACGCCGACAGGGGGCGCGGACGAGCAGTACTTC
TRBV11-2	TRBD2	NA	TRBJ2-7	CASSVSGMSYEQYF	TGTGCCAGCAGCGTTAGCGGGATGTCCTACGAGCAGTACTTC
TRBV19	TRBD2	once	TRBJ2-3	CASRPSGIRDTQYF	TGTGCCAGTAGACCTAGCGGGATTAGAGATACGCAGTATTTT
TRBV6-5	TRBD1	once	TRBJ2-5	CASRGTGDQETQYF	TGTGCCAGCAGGGGGACAGGGGACCAAGAGACCCAGTACTTC
TRBV27	NA	NA	TRBJ2-7	CASRDITLYEQQYF	TGTGCCAGTCGGGACATAACCCTCTACGAACAGCAGTACTTC
TRBV3-1/TRBV3-2	TRBD2	NA	TRBJ2-5	CASSQGRTSAETQYF	TGTGCCAGCAGCCAAGGGAGGACTAGCGCCGAGACCCAGTACTTC
TRBV7-6	TRBD2	NA	TRBJ2-2	CASSLSGRAMSELFF	TGTGCCAGCAGTCTCTCCGGGAGGGCCATGTCGGAGCTGTTTTTT
TRBV2	NA	few	TRBJ1-5	CASSISTGANQPQHF	TGTGCCAGCAGTATTTCGACAGGTGCTAATCAGCCCCAGCATTTT
TRBV7-8	TRBD1	NA	TRBJ1-5	CASSLARFGQGKDQPQHF	TGTGCCAGCAGCTTAGCGCGCTTCGGACAGGGGAAAGATCAGCCCCAGCATTTT
TRBV10-2	TRBD2	NA	TRBJ2-7	CASNSRTSPYEQYF	TGCGCCAGCAATAGTCGGACTAGTCCCTACGAGCAGTACTTC
TRBV10-2	TRBD2	NA	TRBJ2-3	CASKSTSGGADTQYF	TGCGCCAGCAAATCGACTAGCGGGGGGGCAGATACGCAGTATTTT
TRBV30	TRBD1	NA	TRBJ1-2	CAWSETGDGYTF	TGTGCCTGGAGCGAAACAGGGGATGGCTACACCTTC
TRBV2	NA	NA	TRBJ1-1	CADSSLGRTEAFF	TGTGCGGACAGCAGCCTCGGTCGCACTGAAGCTTTCTTT
TRBV6-6	NA	NA	TRBJ2-4	CASSNAGLDSGYF	TGTGCCAGCAGTAACGCGGGGCTCGATTCGGGTTACTTC
TRBV7-2	TRBD2	NA	TRBJ2-1	CASSLRGSGSSYNEQFF	TGTGCCAGCAGCTTAAGGGGTAGCGGGAGCTCCTACAATGAGCAGTTCTTC
TRBV5-1	TRBD1	few	TRBJ2-1	CASRRGPGQGDNEQFF	TGCGCCAGCAGAAGGGGCCCGGGACAGGGCGACAATGAGCAGTTCTTC
TRBV27	TRBD2	NA	TRBJ2-1	CASSLRGVYNEQFF	TGTGCCAGCAGTTTGCGGGGGGTATACAATGAGCAGTTCTTC
TRBV28	NA	NA	TRBJ2-5	CASSLLGPTPETQYF	TGTGCCAGCAGTTTATTGGGCCCAACCCCAGAGACCCAGTACTTC
TRBV7-2	TRBD2	NA	TRBJ2-5	CASSPTATSGPKSQYF	TGTGCCAGCAGCCCAACAGCGACTAGCGGGCCGAAGTCCCAGTACTTC